This T cell receptor (beta chain) was sequenced in a study of Graves' ophthalmopathy and Graves' hyperthyroidism. Study details: Peripheral blood was gathered at the point of initial diagnosis, before any treatment started.

Establishment of the diagnosis relied upon clinical symptoms, serum thyroxine, TRAb, thyroid ultrasound and orbital computed tomography. The sequenced template was RNA, covering the TCR beta CDR3 region. An opening RT-PCR round employed HTBI primers and preceded a second-round multiplex PCR. In TCRdb, the multiplex PCR reads were re-called with MiXCR into one record per CDR3 protein. Among 600,000 to 650,000 distinct CDR3 sequences listed, over 20% were seen once. With regard to this clonotype: Its antigen is currently unknown.

Overall study findings and caveats: The majority of expanded thyroid clonotypes above 0.001 frequency also occurred in blood. Ophthalmopathy progression prediction by the model yielded a sensitivity of around 68% and a specificity of 72.22%.

The specimen was peripheral blood. This TCR came from a young woman with stable Graves' hyperthyroidism. Some clones in this sample may be carry-over from other donors' samples.

In DNA form, the CDR3 reads TGTGCCAGCAGTGAAACAGGGCAGGGGAACTACGAGCAGTACTTC. Its protein product is CASSETGQGNYEQYF. This chain joins TRBV25-1 and TRBJ2-7; TRBD1 might be the D (6 bases). The CDR3 has 15 residues. V was cut by 2 bases and J by 3 bases, with 14 bases left in between. Germline V gene data show CDR1 as MGHDK and CDR2 as SYGVNS.